One and the same sample provided the 19 T cell receptor beta chains below, sequenced in a study of blood T cell repertoires in COVID-19. Clones were read by immunoSEQ multiplex PCR, and TCRdb kept only the in-frame ones, dropping some. The data show about 74,000 clones, with roughly nine tenths seen just once and about 9.8% held by the top ten. The sample consisted of peripheral blood. The receptors originated from a human donor in a cohort sampled during active COVID-19.

The gene calls are TRBV18 and TRBJ2-5; D remains unclear. Germline-derived CDR1 and CDR2 are KGHSH and LQKENI. There are 12 residues in the CDR3. V shed 3 bases and J shed 1 base, with 3 bases lying between them. The CDR3 region is CASSPLQETQYF. For the CDR3, the DNA is TGTGCCAGCTCACCCCTCCAAGAGACCCAGTACTTC.

The chain links TRBV7-2 to TRBJ2-7; 7 bases are shared with TRBD2. From germline, CDR1 is SGHTA and CDR2 FQGNSA. This CDR3 has 12 residues. Unmatched junction bases numbered 0, after V lost 4 bases and J lost 3 bases. CDR3 sequence: CASSSSGYEQYF. CDR3 DNA sequence: TGTGCCAGCAGCTCTAGCGGCTACGAGCAGTACTTC.

The rearrangement joins TRBV19 to TRBJ1-4; TRBD1 agrees at 7 bases. The CDR3 is 15 residues long. After removal of 5 bases from V and 4 bases from J, the junction contained 7 bases not matched to a gene. Germline V gene sequence: CDR1 LNHDA, CDR2 SQIVND (reference sequence). The CDR3 loop is CASSASQGRNEKLFF. CDR3 DNA: TGTGCCAGTAGTGCATCACAGGGGCGTAATGAAAAACTGTTTTTT. Drawing the rest from reference TRBV19 and TRBJ1-4, the complete variable domain is DGGITQSPKYLFRKEGQNVTLSCEQNLNHDAMYWYRQDPGQGLRLIYYSQIVNDFQKGDIAEGYSVSREKKESFPLTVTSAQKNPTAFYLCASSASQGRNEKLFFGSGTQLSVL.

J is TRBJ1-4 and V is TRBV5-8; D may be TRBD1 (5 bases). V was cut by 2 bases and J by 0 bases, with 11 bases left in between. This CDR3 spans 16 amino acids. Germline V gives CDR1 SGHTS, CDR2 YDEGEE. The CDR3 loop is CASSFGQESTNEKLFF. The CDR3 DNA sequence: TGTGCCAGCAGCTTCGGACAAGAATCAACTAATGAAAAACTGTTTTTT.

This chain joins TRBV28 and TRBJ2-7, with D tentatively TRBD2 (7 bases). CDR1 is MDHEN and CDR2 is SYDVKM in the germline V gene. Trimming shortened V by 5 bases and J by 7 bases, and 15 bases separated the two germline ends. The CDR3 runs 13 residues. The CDR3 reads CASSPRTAGEQYF. CDR3 DNA sequence: TGTGCCAGCAGTCCACGGACAGCGGGGGAGCAGTACTTC.

CDR3 region: CASSQGRSYGYTF. Here the CDR3 DNA reads TGTGCCAGCAGCCAGGGTAGGAGCTATGGCTACACCTTC. This rearrangement joins TRBV3-1 (or the pseudogene TRBV3-2) to TRBJ1-2; D call uncertain. CDR3 length equals 13 residues. CDR1 and CDR2 from the germline V gene are LGHDT and YNNKEL (reference sequence). V was pared by 3 bases and J by 4 bases, with 9 bases between.

V is TRBV10-3 and J is TRBJ1-3; no definite D call. With 4 bases removed from V and 2 bases from J, the gap between germline ends came to 12 bases. Germline V gene data show CDR1 as ENHRY and CDR2 as SYGVKD. This CDR3 has 15 amino acids. In DNA form, the CDR3 reads TGTGCCATCAGTGGGGCCGGGAATACTGGAAACACCATATATTTT. Protein product: CAISGAGNTGNTIYF.

This clone was seen only once. The CDR3 sequence is CASSLVRGAGIQYF. The CDR3 DNA reads TGTGCCAGCAGCTTAGTGCGGGGGGCAGGAATTCAGTACTTC. The chain combines TRBV7-2 with TRBJ2-4; TRBD2 agrees at 8 bases. CDR3 length equals 14 residues. The V gene end was trimmed by 1 base and the J gene end by 10 bases; junction bases not matched to a gene: 6. The V gene's germline CDR1 is SGHTA and CDR2 FQGNSA.

CDR3 residues: CASSERTSGRTNTGELFF. In DNA, the CDR3 is TGTGCCAGCTCAGAGAGGACTAGCGGGAGGACGAACACCGGGGAGCTGTTTTTT. The chain has TRBV18 and TRBJ2-2; 14 positions match TRBD2. The CDR3 runs 18 residues. The germline V gene has CDR1 KGHSH and CDR2 LQKENI. The V segment lost 5 bases and the J segment 0 bases; nucleotides outside the gene matches: 5.

J is TRBJ1-1 and V is TRBV5-6; 9 bases match TRBD1. The CDR3 length is 17 residues. With 3 bases clipped from V and 0 bases from J, the junction kept 9 bases outside the gene matches. Looked up from germline, CDR1 is SGHDT and CDR2 is YYEEEE. The CDR3 region has the DNA TGTGCCAGCAGCTCGGCGGGGGACAGGGTAATGAACACTGAAGCTTTCTTT. It codes for CASSSAGDRVMNTEAFF.

The CDR3 loop reads CATSRDRGSYEQYF. The CDR3 DNA is TGCGCCACTTCCCGGGACAGGGGTTCCTACGAGCAGTACTTC. The rearrangement joins TRBV10-2 to TRBJ2-7; 10 positions agree with TRBD1. CDR1 and CDR2 from the germline V gene are WSHSY and SAAADI. The CDR3 is made up of 14 amino acids. V was clipped by 10 bases and J by 1 base; unmatched bases: 7.

CDR3 nucleotides: TGTGCCAGCAGCCCCGGGAGGGGGAATCAGCCCCAGCATTTT. Protein product: CASSPGRGNQPQHF. The chain recombines TRBV7-2 with TRBJ1-5; weak D call: TRBD1 (6 bases). Germline lookup yields CDR1 SGHTA and CDR2 FQGNSA. This CDR3 spans 14 amino acids. The V and J ends lost 5 bases and 4 bases respectively, with 12 bases between them.

This clone was seen a few times. V gene TRBV7-9 combines with J gene TRBJ2-5; possible D gene TRBD2, 6 bases. The V gene lost 6 bases and the J gene lost 5 bases, with 19 bases spanning the gap. CDR1 is SEHNR, CDR2 FQNEAQ, per germline (reference sequence). The length of the CDR3 is 15 residues. The CDR3 DNA sequence: TGTGCCAGCAGACCCATTCTACGACTAGGTGAGACCCAGTACTTC. Protein: CASRPILRLGETQYF.

CDR3 sequence (DNA): TGCAGCGTTGGCGGTGCTAGCACAGATACGCAGTATTTT. This translates into CSVGGASTDTQYF. The chain joins TRBV29-1 to TRBJ2-3, with unresolved D. With 4 bases removed from V and 0 bases from J, the gap between germline ends came to 8 bases. The CDR3 is 13 amino acids. Per germline, CDR1 SQVTM and CDR2 ANQGSEA.

CDR3 bases: TGTGCCAGCAGCCAAGAGGCGGGCGGGAATGAGCAGTTCTTC. Translating gives CASSQEAGGNEQFF. The chain employs TRBV3-1 (or the pseudogene TRBV3-2) and TRBJ2-1; a weak D match, TRBD2 (5 bases). Trimming took off 0 bases at V and 7 bases at J, with 10 bases between the two ends. Germline V gives CDR1 LGHDT, CDR2 YNNKEL (reference sequence). This CDR3 is 14 amino acids long.

Concerning this clone itself: A junction end diverges from the germline sequence, so it may reflect a read error. V and J are TRBV4-1 and TRBJ2-7; D unresolved. In germline, CDR1 is MGHRA, CDR2 YSYEKL. The CDR3 sequence is 16 residues long. CDR3 coding DNA: TGCACCAGCAGCCAAGGAGAAAGCCTAGTGAAGTACGAGCAGTACTTC. This gives the protein CTSSQGESLVKYEQYF.

This chain connects TRBV7-2 to TRBJ2-7, with D hard to call. The CDR3 sequence is 14 residues long. CDR1 and CDR2 (germline): SGHTA, FQGNSA. V lost 1 base, J lost 4 bases, and 11 bases lay in between. The CDR3 DNA reads as TGTGCCAGCAGCTTAGTCTCGGTTCAATACGAGCAGTACTTC. It codes for CASSLVSVQYEQYF.

The chain is built from TRBV6-4 and TRBJ1-2; TRBD1 matches 7 bases. Germline CDR1 MRHNA, CDR2 SNTAGT. CDR3 length: 12 amino acids. V lost 6 bases, J lost 4 bases, and 2 bases stayed unmatched. The CDR3 DNA sequence: TGTGCCAGCAGCCGGGACAGCTATGGCTACACCTTC. Amino acid sequence: CASSRDSYGYTF.

The V gene is TRBV7-6, the J gene TRBJ2-5; 12 bases are shared with TRBD2. In germline, CDR1 is SGHVS, CDR2 FNYEAQ. The CDR3 consists of 16 residues. V gave up 7 bases and J gave up 5 bases; unmatched junction bases: 11. CDR3 bases: TGTGCCAGCAACCAGCTAGCGGGAGGGCCGGGGGAGACCCAGTACTTC. It is translated as CASNQLAGGPGETQYF.